The present T cell receptor (beta chain) was sequenced within a study of blood T cell repertoires in COVID-19. The method was immunoSEQ multiplex PCR; TCRdb's version includes in-frame clones alone and lacks a portion of them. The sample shows about 160,000 clones, under 85% of them seen only once. Germline V lookup: CDR1 SGHTA, CDR2 FQGNSA. CDR3 length equals 15 residues. Trimming took off 2 bases at V and 0 bases at J, with 9 bases between the two ends. This clone was observed a single time. The sequence came from a man in his 70s who had recovered from COVID-19. What was sequenced was peripheral blood. The J gene is TRBJ2-3, the V gene TRBV7-2; D might be TRBD2 (5 bases). CDR3 in DNA: TGTGCCAGCAGCTTACTCAGCGGAAGCACAGATACGCAGTATTTT. Amino acids: CASSLLSGSTDTQYF.